Sequencing of this T cell receptor beta chain was carried out in a study of cytomegalovirus exposure and HLA in healthy donors. Whole-study context: Previous work identified roughly 110 million unique TCR beta sequences from some 170 million T cells. Study-level results: With DRB1 most and HLA-C fewest, TCR association rates differed between HLA loci in a later analysis. Cytomegalovirus-associated TCR beta chains were listed, numbering 164. Exclusion applied to some V segments, including TRBV6-2 and TRBV6-3, as they were indistinguishable.

There are a few counts of this clone. Its target is unknown. Primers for the PCR totalled 60 Vbeta and 13 Jbeta. Generated by immunoSEQ multiplex PCR, the TCRdb table keeps only in-frame clones and is missing some. The profile shows more than 95,000 clones, 50% to 70% of them singletons. The CDR3 sequence is 16 residues long. V lost 0 bases, J lost 1 base, and 12 bases lay in between. Germline V lookup: CDR1 LGHNA, CDR2 YSLEER. The V gene is TRBV4-3, the J gene TRBJ1-2; D might be TRBD1 (5 bases). This sequence was found in a woman in her forties in good health and CMV-seropositive. Sequencing was performed on PBMCs. The CDR3 protein is CASSQDRGLLNYGYTF. CDR3 nucleotide sequence: TGCGCCAGCAGCCAAGATAGGGGACTCCTTAACTATGGCTACACCTTC.